These T cell receptor beta chains were read from a single sample in a study of technical replicates of blood from several donors. Only in-frame clones appear in the TCRdb table, and some are missing; sequencing was by immunoSEQ multiplex PCR. The table has fewer than 100,000 clones, approximately 96% seen once. The sequenced sample consisted of T cells isolated from PBMCs. These receptors were collected from a human donor in good health. The CDR3 runs from the conserved cysteine through the conserved F or W. The D gene is left open where the match is weak. Clone size, where shown, is once, few, many, or a class for clones that have expanded.

>TRBV19|.|.|12|TRBJ2-5
CASSRGKETQYF
TGTGCCAGTAGCAGGGGCAAAGAGACCCAGTACTTC
>TRBV4-3|TRBD2|.|13|TRBJ2-7
CASSLASGSEQYF
TGCGCCAGCAGTCTGGCTAGCGGGAGCGAGCAGTACTTC
>TRBV10-3|TRBD1|.|20|TRBJ1-5
CAISESFPGQTGYSNQPQHF
TGTGCCATCAGTGAGTCGTTTCCGGGACAGACTGGGTATAGCAATCAGCCCCAGCATTTT
>TRBV20-1|.|.|10|TRBJ1-1
CSAYHTEAFF
TGCAGTGCCTACCACACTGAAGCTTTCTTT
>TRBV27|.|.|13|TRBJ1-5
CASSTSVYQPQHF
TGTGCCAGCAGCACTTCCGTCTATCAGCCCCAGCATTTT
>TRBV19|.|once|13|TRBJ1-1
CATGWKGNTEAFF
TGTGCCACCGGGTGGAAAGGAAACACTGAAGCTTTCTTT
>TRBV10-3|.|.|13|TRBJ1-1
CAISSGKGTEAFF
TGTGCCATCAGCTCAGGGAAGGGGACTGAAGCTTTCTTT
>TRBV28|TRBD1|once|15|TRBJ1-3
CASSSGDREADTIYF
TGTGCCAGCAGTTCGGGCGACAGGGAGGCGGACACCATATATTTT
>TRBV4-1|.|.|15|TRBJ1-5
CASSQRTLGGWPQHF
TGCGCCAGCAGCCAACGGACGCTGGGAGGGTGGCCCCAGCATTTT
>TRBV5-5|.|.|16|TRBJ1-5
CASSLASEISNQPQHF
TGTGCCAGCAGCTTGGCCTCCGAGATTAGCAATCAGCCCCAGCATTTT
>TRBV30|TRBD1|.|13|TRBJ2-7
CAFQRDRGLEQYF
TGTGCCTTTCAACGGGACAGGGGGCTCGAGCAGTACTTC
>TRBV28|.|.|11|TRBJ1-1
CASSLNFEAFF
TGTGCCAGCAGCCTTAACTTTGAAGCTTTCTTT
>TRBV7-2|.|.|14|TRBJ1-3
CASSFTYSGNTIYF
TGTGCCAGCAGCTTCACTTATTCTGGAAACACCATATATTTT
>TRBV9|.|.|13|TRBJ1-2
CASSATGVYGYTF
TGTGCCAGCAGCGCGACAGGCGTCTATGGCTACACCTTC
>TRBV6-6|TRBD2|.|15|TRBJ2-7
CASSSELAGVYEQYF
TGTGCCAGCAGCTCAGAACTAGCGGGAGTCTACGAGCAGTACTTC
>TRBV9|TRBD2|.|14|TRBJ2-2
CASSEGLATGELFF
TGTGCCAGCAGCGAGGGACTAGCAACCGGGGAGCTGTTTTTT
>TRBV9|TRBD1|.|15|TRBJ1-1
CASSVVGGQGAEAFF
TGTGCCAGCAGCGTAGTAGGGGGACAGGGGGCTGAAGCTTTCTTT
>TRBV19|TRBD1|.|15|TRBJ2-2
CASSTQGRNTGELFF
TGTGCCAGTAGTACACAGGGGCGGAACACCGGGGAGCTGTTTTTT
>TRBV2|TRBD2|.|14|TRBJ2-7
CASNQREASYEQYF
TGTGCCAGCAACCAGCGGGAGGCCTCCTACGAGCAGTACTTC
>TRBV2|.|.|13|TRBJ2-1
CASSSEGVGEQFF
TGTGCCAGCAGCTCAGAGGGAGTTGGTGAGCAGTTCTTC
>TRBV11-2|TRBD1|.|12|TRBJ2-7
CASSWDSYEQYF
TGTGCCAGCAGCTGGGACAGCTACGAGCAGTACTTC
>TRBV10-1|.|.|16|TRBJ1-1
CASSVDSNRRNTEAFF
TGCGCCAGCAGTGTAGACAGTAACCGAAGGAACACTGAAGCTTTCTTT
>TRBV10-3|TRBD1|.|14|TRBJ1-4
CAISEGTEHEKLFF
TGTGCCATCAGTGAAGGGACAGAGCACGAAAAACTGTTTTTT
>TRBV11-2|TRBD2|.|14|TRBJ2-7
CASTLAGGHREQYF
TGTGCCAGCACCCTAGCGGGAGGGCACCGCGAGCAGTACTTC
>TRBV2|TRBD2|.|11|TRBJ2-1
CAIERESEQFF
TGTGCCATAGAGCGGGAGTCTGAGCAGTTCTTC
>TRBV4-1|TRBD1|.|18|TRBJ1-4
CASKSLTARDSLFEKLFF
TGCGCCAGCAAATCGCTGACCGCCAGGGACAGCTTATTTGAAAAACTGTTTTTT
>TRBV2|.|.|12|TRBJ1-4
CASSEQGGKLFF
TGTGCCAGCAGTGAACAGGGCGGAAAACTGTTTTTT
>TRBV11-2|.|.|15|TRBJ1-1
CASSLYGRENTEAFF
TGTGCCAGCAGCCTTTATGGACGGGAGAACACTGAAGCTTTCTTT
>TRBV6-5|.|once|15|TRBJ1-1
CASSPTGGLNTEAFF
TGTGCCAGCAGCCCCACGGGGGGTTTGAACACTGAAGCTTTCTTT
>TRBV2|.|.|13|TRBJ2-1
CASRVEYLNEQFF
TGTGCCAGCAGGGTGGAGTACCTCAATGAGCAGTTCTTC